Listed here are 22 T cell receptor beta chains from one sample, sequenced in a study of blood T cell repertoires in COVID-19 (dated by TCRdb to 2018 to 2020). Library preparation was by the immunoSEQ multiplex PCR assay. The table comes from immuneACCESS by way of TCRdb, which keeps in-frame sequences with V and J called. Part of the clones is missing from these tables; in studies checked, under half for an unresolved V gene and the rest for unknown reasons. This sample lists some 180,000 clones; more than 75% were detected once. The ten largest clonotypes hold almost 5% of the sample. Specimen: peripheral blood. Receptors originate from a man between 18 and 29 years old with COVID-19, enrolled during active disease.

Points on this clone: In the same sample, other DNA sequences code for this CDR3. This chain joins TRBV5-6 and TRBJ2-1; tentatively, D is TRBD1 (6 bases). This CDR3 is built from 15 residues. The germline gives CDR1 SGHDT, CDR2 YYEEEE. V gave up 0 bases and J gave up 3 bases, with 10 bases separating them. The CDR3 DNA reads TGTGCCAGCAGCTTGGCGCCAGGGGACTACAATGAGCAGTTCTTC. Translation: CASSLAPGDYNEQFF.

The V call is TRBV18, the J call TRBJ2-6, with D unresolved. Germline CDR1 and CDR2: KGHSH and LQKENI. The ends were cut back, 3 bases at V and 1 base at J, with 4 bases in the middle. This CDR3 has 14 amino acids. The CDR3 DNA reads as TGTGCCAGCTCACCTAGATCTGGGGCCAACGTCCTGACTTTC. The encoded protein is CASSPRSGANVLTF.

The genes are TRBV23-1 and TRBJ1-1; 7 bases are shared with TRBD1. TRBV23-1 is flagged as an ORF with uncertain function. J lost 3 bases, V lost 5 bases, and 9 bases had no gene match. The CDR3 spans 15 residues. CDR3 DNA: TGCGCCAGCAGTAACGACAGGGAGTGGCACACTGAAGCTTTCTTT. Amino acids: CASSNDREWHTEAFF.

The rearrangement joins TRBV6-2 or TRBV6-3 to TRBJ1-1; tentatively, D is TRBD1 (6 bases). The V end was cut by 4 bases, the J end by 1 base, with 13 bases between. Germline loops: CDR1 MNHEY, CDR2 SVGEGT. CDR3 length: 15 amino acids. The CDR3 sequence: CASSLLGGSNTEAFF. CDR3 bases: TGTGCCAGCAGTTTGTTAGGGGGATCGAACACTGAAGCTTTCTTT.

The rearrangement uses TRBV4-3 and TRBJ2-2; 7 bases map to TRBD1. Germline lookup yields CDR1 LGHNA and CDR2 YSLEER. The CDR3 runs 15 residues. V shed 3 bases and J 4 bases; nucleotides not matched to a gene: 5. CDR3 DNA sequence: TGCGCCAGCAGCCAGTACAGGGGCCGCACCGGGGAGCTGTTTTTT. Protein: CASSQYRGRTGELFF.

The chain employs TRBV6-2 or TRBV6-3 and TRBJ2-7; D possibly corresponds to TRBD1 (6 bases). Trimming shortened V by 3 bases and J by 3 bases, and 18 bases separated the two germline ends. Germline V gene lookup returns CDR1 MNHEY and CDR2 SVGEGT. The CDR3 is 16 amino acids. The CDR3 sequence is CASSYVRAGEHYEQYF. The CDR3 nucleotides are TGTGCCAGCAGTTATGTGAGGGCAGGGGAACACTACGAGCAGTACTTC.

The gene calls are TRBV3-1 (or the pseudogene TRBV3-2) and TRBJ2-1; TRBD2 aligns across 11 bases. The CDR3 loop spans 16 amino acids. The V segment lost 1 base and the J segment 8 bases; nucleotides outside the gene matches: 7. The germline V gene has CDR1 LGHDT and CDR2 YNNKEL (reference sequence). This CDR3 is CASSQVTSGAWDEQFF. The CDR3 coding sequence is TGTGCCAGCAGCCAAGTGACTAGCGGGGCCTGGGATGAGCAGTTCTTC.

This clone was counted a few times. The CDR3: CSVASGSTGYTF. Here the CDR3 DNA reads TGCAGCGTTGCCTCAGGGTCTACTGGCTACACCTTC. The chain employs TRBV29-1 and TRBJ1-2; TRBD1 might be the D (5 bases). The germline V and J ends were trimmed by 4 bases and 7 bases, with 13 bases remaining between them. The CDR3 has 12 amino acids. Germline V gene sequence: CDR1 SQVTM, CDR2 ANQGSEA.

On this clone itself: At one end the junction does not follow the germline gene, possibly because of a read error. This chain links TRBV27 with TRBJ1-4; 9 bases match TRBD1. The germline CDR1 and CDR2 sequences are MNHEY and SMNVEV (reference sequence). The CDR3 length is 15 residues. The CDR3 DNA reads as TGTGCCAGCAGCACCCGGACAGGGGAGGTTGAAAAACTGCTTTTT. Its translation: CASSTRTGEVEKLLF.

This chain joins TRBV11-2 and TRBJ2-1; 8 bases are shared with TRBD2. The V segment lost 2 bases and the J segment 8 bases; nucleotides outside the gene matches: 8. This CDR3 contains 15 residues. Germline V lookup: CDR1 SGHAT, CDR2 FQNNGV. The CDR3 bases are TGTGCCAGCAGCTTATCAAAAGCGGGAGCTCATGAGCAGTTCTTC. This translates into CASSLSKAGAHEQFF. The full variable domain, rest sourced from reference TRBV11-2 and TRBJ2-1, is EAGVAQSPRYKIIEKRQSVAFWCNPISGHATLYWYQQILGQGPKLLIQFQNNGVVDDSQLPKDRFSAERLKGVDSTLKIQPAKLEDSAVYLCASSLSKAGAHEQFFGPGTRLTVL.

V gene TRBV5-6 combines with J gene TRBJ2-7; 7 nucleotides match TRBD1. Looked up from germline, CDR1 is SGHDT and CDR2 is YYEEEE. The CDR3 is made up of 14 amino acids. The trim removed 6 bases at V and 0 bases at J, leaving 6 bases unmatched. CDR3 nucleotides: TGTGCCAGCACCCTGACAGGGAGCTCCTACGAGCAGTACTTC. It encodes CASTLTGSSYEQYF. Using reference TRBV5-6 and TRBJ2-7 for the parts outside the CDR3, the full variable domain is DAGVTQSPTHLIKTRGQQVTLRCSPKSGHDTVSWYQQALGQGPQFIFQYYEEEERQRGNFPDRFSGHQFPNYSSELNVNALLLGDSALYLCASTLTGSSYEQYFGPGTRLTVT.

The rearrangement links TRBV27 to TRBJ1-1, with D possibly being TRBD1 (5 bases). Trimming left V 2 bases short and J 3 bases short, with 22 bases between. This CDR3 region has 18 residues. The germline gives CDR1 MNHEY, CDR2 SMNVEV (reference sequence). The CDR3 coding sequence is TGTGCCAGCAGTTTACGACCCCCCTTTGGCAGGGCGGACACTGAAGCTTTCTTT. It specifies CASSLRPPFGRADTEAFF.

This clone was seen a handful of times. This chain uses TRBV11-3 with TRBJ2-1; 10 bases are shared with TRBD2. Trimming removed 5 bases from V and 4 bases from J; junction bases left unmatched: 5. Germline V lookup: CDR1 SGHNT, CDR2 YENEEA. This CDR3 comprises 15 residues. The CDR3 region is CASSQTSGAYNEQFF. The CDR3 nucleotides are TGTGCCAGCAGCCAAACTAGCGGGGCATACAATGAGCAGTTCTTC.

The chain carries TRBV6-2 or TRBV6-3 and TRBJ1-1; 7 bases align to TRBD1. The V segment lost 1 base and the J segment 5 bases; nucleotides outside the gene matches: 10. This CDR3 comprises 16 residues. Per germline, CDR1 MNHEY and CDR2 SVGEGT. CDR3 in DNA: TGTGCCAGCAGTTACTTACTACAGGGGCGAACAACTGAAGCTTTCTTT. It yields the protein CASSYLLQGRTTEAFF.

There are a few counts of this clone. The chain's CDR3 is CASSQETLRDTNTEAFF. The DNA for the CDR3 is TGTGCCAGCAGCCAAGAAACCCTTCGGGACACGAACACTGAAGCTTTCTTT. The V call is TRBV3-1 (or the pseudogene TRBV3-2), the J call TRBJ1-1, with D tentatively TRBD1 (6 bases). The V and J ends lost 0 bases and 1 base respectively, with 15 bases between them. Germline CDR1 is LGHDT and CDR2 is YNNKEL (reference sequence). The length of the CDR3 is 17 residues.

This chain uses TRBV6-5 with TRBJ1-2; D may be TRBD1 (5 bases). CDR3 length: 15 residues. Germline V gene lookup returns CDR1 MNHEY and CDR2 SVGAGI. With 7 bases removed from V and 0 bases from J, the gap between germline ends came to 15 bases. The CDR3 coding sequence is TGTGCCAGCAATTTGCGCGGGACGGCTAACTATGGCTACACCTTC. Amino acid sequence: CASNLRGTANYGYTF.

The J gene is TRBJ2-2, the V gene TRBV28, with no clear D. V was trimmed by 3 bases and J by 4 bases, leaving 9 bases between them. Germline V gene data show CDR1 as MDHEN and CDR2 as SYDVKM. This CDR3 contains 14 residues. Here the CDR3 reads CASSFLRPTGELFF. CDR3 DNA: TGTGCCAGCAGTTTTCTCAGGCCCACCGGGGAGCTGTTTTTT. Full variable domain (rest looked up from reference TRBV28 and TRBJ2-2): DVKVTQSSRYLVKRTGEKVFLECVQDMDHENMFWYRQDPGLGLRLIYFSYDVKMKEKGDIPEGYSVSREKKERFSLILESASTNQTSMYLCASSFLRPTGELFFGEGSRLTVL.

The J gene is TRBJ1-2, the V gene TRBV6-6; 7 bases are shared with TRBD1. The CDR3 sequence is 13 residues long. Trimming took 5 bases from V and 8 from J; bases not matched to a gene: 8. Germline lookup yields CDR1 MNHNY and CDR2 SVGAGI (reference sequence). The CDR3 loop is CASSPNRGEGYTF. CDR3 nucleotide sequence: TGTGCCAGCAGTCCGAACAGGGGTGAGGGCTACACCTTC.

The J gene is TRBJ2-2, the V gene TRBV11-3; D gene uncertain. The V end was cut by 0 bases, the J end by 6 bases, with 8 bases between. Germline values: CDR1 SGHNT, CDR2 YENEEA. The CDR3 extends over 14 amino acids. The CDR3 DNA reads TGTGCCAGCAGCTTAGATGGAGTAGCCGGGGAGCTGTTTTTT. Protein: CASSLDGVAGELFF.

This clone was observed a single time. CDR3 coding DNA: TGTGCCTGGAGGGAGATTGGTGGCTACACCTTC. It specifies CAWREIGGYTF. This chain links TRBV30 with TRBJ1-2; no definite D call. The ends were cut back, 3 bases at V and 7 bases at J, with 9 bases in the middle. CDR3 length equals 11 residues. Germline V gene lookup returns CDR1 GTSNPN and CDR2 SVGIG (reference sequence). Together with reference TRBV30 and TRBJ1-2, the CDR3 gives the full variable domain: SQTIHQWPATLVQPVGSPLSLECTVEGTSNPNLYWYRQAAGRGLQLLFYSVGIGQISSEVPQNLSASRPQDRQFILSSKKLLLSDSGFYLCAWREIGGYTFGSGTRLTVV.

The chain employs TRBV9 and TRBJ1-1; 9 nucleotides line up with TRBD1. Looked up from germline, CDR1 is SGDLS and CDR2 is YYNGEE. The CDR3 sequence is 14 residues long. V was clipped by 4 bases and J by 3 bases; unmatched bases: 4. The DNA for the CDR3 is TGTGCCAGCAGCCCACAGGGGGCTTACACTGAAGCTTTCTTT. Translation: CASSPQGAYTEAFF. The whole variable domain, remainder taken from reference TRBV9 and TRBJ1-1, is DSGVTQTPKHLITATGQRVTLRCSPRSGDLSVYWYQQSLDQGLQFLIQYYNGEERAKGNILERFSAQQFPDLHSELNLSSLELGDSALYFCASSPQGAYTEAFFGQGTRLTVV.

The chain has TRBV5-4 and TRBJ2-5, with D perhaps matching TRBD2 (6 bases). The CDR3 has 16 amino acids. Germline V gene lookup returns CDR1 SGHNT and CDR2 YYREEE (reference sequence). Trimming left V 4 bases short and J 4 bases short, with 20 bases between. The CDR3 region is CASSPQLPTRTETQYF. The CDR3 nucleotides are TGTGCCAGCAGCCCTCAACTCCCGACTAGGACAGAGACCCAGTACTTC.